This T cell receptor beta chain was captured by sequencing in a study of T cells after yellow fever vaccination. The CDR3 has 15 amino acids. V lost 5 bases, J lost 2 bases, and 14 bases lay in between. Germline V gene lookup returns CDR1 MNHEY and CDR2 SVGEGT. Findings of the study overall: Highly abundant clonotypes carried over from the bulk population could end up in FACS-sorted repertoires as contaminants.

In the case of this clonotype: Its antigen remains unknown.

TCRdb called the 5' RACE reads again in MiXCR, with one record for every CDR3 protein. Found here are 620,000 or so distinct CDR3 sequences, 9% to 15% of them singletons; the top ten hold 15%. V usage is TRBV6-2 or TRBV6-3 and J usage is TRBJ2-3, with a weak D call TRBD2 (6 bases). This sequence originates from a man aged 25-40 years who received the YFV17D yellow fever vaccine. Sequencing was performed on PBMCs, taken on the day of the yellow fever booster vaccination. DNA of the CDR3: TGTGCCAGCAGTATGGGTAGCGGCTTCACAGATACGCAGTATTTT. Amino acid sequence: CASSMGSGFTDTQYF.